This is a list of T cell receptor beta chains from one sample in a study of control samples from healthy donors and cancer patients. Sequencing used immunoSEQ multiplex PCR; TCRdb keeps in-frame clones, though not all of them. The sample shows 100,000 to 120,000 clones, 70% to 85% of them seen only once. Sequencing was done on a sample of blood. These receptors originate from a man between 18 and 35 years old in good health. CDR3s include the opening cysteine and the closing phenylalanine or tryptophan. Each record gives: D gene, clone size, V gene, J gene, CDR3 protein, CDR3 DNA. A D gene is named only where the DNA matches it firmly. Clone size is given for some rows only: seen once, a few or many times, or a class if the clone is expanded.

>.|.|TRBV9|TRBJ1-1
CASSARKSGDTEAFF
TGTGCCAGCAGCGCCAGAAAATCAGGGGACACTGAAGCTTTCTTT
>.|.|TRBV6-6|TRBJ2-2
CASSQQGGGELFF
TGTGCCAGCAGCCAACAGGGAGGCGGGGAGCTGTTTTTT
>.|.|TRBV7-6|TRBJ2-4
CASSLARRDLAKNIQYF
TGTGCCAGCAGCTTAGCGCGGAGAGACTTAGCCAAAAACATTCAGTACTTC
>.|.|TRBV10-3|TRBJ1-3
CATRAPGGSGNTIYF
TGTGCCACCCGGGCCCCGGGGGGTTCTGGAAACACCATATATTTT
>TRBD1|.|TRBV19|TRBJ2-1
CASSTTIQGNEQFF
TGTGCCAGTAGTACCACCATACAGGGGAATGAGCAGTTCTTC
>.|once|TRBV15|TRBJ1-3
CATSIPGGLAGNTIYF
TGTGCCACCAGCATACCTGGCGGGTTAGCGGGAAACACCATATATTTT
>TRBD1|.|TRBV29-1|TRBJ2-1
CSVGPRGPLYNEQFF
TGCAGCGTAGGTCCCAGGGGGCCGCTTTACAATGAGCAGTTCTTC
>TRBD2|.|TRBV28|TRBJ2-7
CASGRGEQYF
TGTGCCAGCGGGCGGGGGGAGCAGTACTTC
>.|once|TRBV5-1|TRBJ1-2
CASSLAPGGITAYGYTF
TGCGCCAGCAGCTTGGCCCCTGGCGGCATAACTGCCTATGGCTACACCTTC
>.|.|TRBV6-6|TRBJ1-4
CASKGGLYEKLFF
TGTGCCAGCAAAGGGGGGTTGTATGAAAAACTGTTTTTT
>.|.|TRBV7-2|TRBJ1-3
CASSLGPGPQSGNTIYF
TGTGCCAGCAGCTTAGGCCCAGGGCCCCAATCTGGAAACACCATATATTTT
>TRBD1|.|TRBV5-5|TRBJ1-4
CASSFYRGDEKLFF
TGTGCCAGCAGCTTCTACAGGGGGGATGAAAAACTGTTTTTT
>.|.|TRBV4-1|TRBJ1-6
CASSQDLTYEGKGSPLHF
TGCGCCAGCAGCCAAGATCTAACTTATGAGGGGAAGGGTTCACCCCTCCACTTT
>.|.|TRBV5-6|TRBJ2-7
CASSLSGYEQYF
TGTGCCAGCAGCTTATCCGGCTACGAGCAGTACTTC